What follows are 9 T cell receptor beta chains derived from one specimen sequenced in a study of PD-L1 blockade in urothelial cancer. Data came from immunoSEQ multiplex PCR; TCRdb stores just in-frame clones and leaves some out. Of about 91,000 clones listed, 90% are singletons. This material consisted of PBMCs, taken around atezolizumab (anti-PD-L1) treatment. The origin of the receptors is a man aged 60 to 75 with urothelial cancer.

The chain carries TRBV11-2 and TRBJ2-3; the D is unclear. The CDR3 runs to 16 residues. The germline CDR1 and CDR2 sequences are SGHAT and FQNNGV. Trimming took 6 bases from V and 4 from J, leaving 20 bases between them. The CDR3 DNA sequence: TGTGCCAGCAGTCTCCAGACAAACTCCAGAGCAGATACGCAGTATTTT. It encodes CASSLQTNSRADTQYF.

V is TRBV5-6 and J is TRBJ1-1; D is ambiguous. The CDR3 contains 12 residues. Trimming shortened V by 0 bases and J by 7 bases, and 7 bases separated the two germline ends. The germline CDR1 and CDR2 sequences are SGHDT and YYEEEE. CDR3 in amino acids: CASSLAGFEAFF. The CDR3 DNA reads TGTGCCAGCAGCTTGGCGGGGTTTGAAGCTTTCTTT.

In nucleotides, the CDR3 is TGTGCCAGCAGTTCCTATTACGAGCAGTACTTC. As protein: CASSSYYEQYF. The chain links TRBV28 to TRBJ2-7, with D uncertain. CDR3 length: 11 residues. With 4 bases removed from V and 4 bases from J, the gap between germline ends came to 5 bases. Germline V lookup: CDR1 MDHEN, CDR2 SYDVKM.

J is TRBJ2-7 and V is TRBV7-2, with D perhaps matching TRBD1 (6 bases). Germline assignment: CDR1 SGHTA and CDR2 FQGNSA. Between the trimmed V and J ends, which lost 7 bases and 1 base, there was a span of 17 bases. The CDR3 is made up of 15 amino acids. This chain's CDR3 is CASTGSLTGSYEQYF. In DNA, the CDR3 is TGTGCCAGCACCGGATCTCTGACAGGATCCTACGAGCAGTACTTC.

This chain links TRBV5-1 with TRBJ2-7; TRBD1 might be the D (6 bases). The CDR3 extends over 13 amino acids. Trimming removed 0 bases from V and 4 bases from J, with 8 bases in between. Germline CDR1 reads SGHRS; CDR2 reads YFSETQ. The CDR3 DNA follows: TGCGCCAGCAGCTTGGCCCAGGGGTACGAGCAGTACTTC. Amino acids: CASSLAQGYEQYF.

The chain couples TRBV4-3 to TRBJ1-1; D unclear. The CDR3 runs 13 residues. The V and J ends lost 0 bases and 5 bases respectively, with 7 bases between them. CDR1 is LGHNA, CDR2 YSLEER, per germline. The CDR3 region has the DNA TGCGCCAGCAGCCAAGAAATGAGGACTGAAGCTTTCTTT. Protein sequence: CASSQEMRTEAFF.

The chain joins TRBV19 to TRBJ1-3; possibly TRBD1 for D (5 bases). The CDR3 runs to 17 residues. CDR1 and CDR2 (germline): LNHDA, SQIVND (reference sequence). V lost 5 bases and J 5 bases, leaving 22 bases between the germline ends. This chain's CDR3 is CASSHVTGSDGRNTIYF. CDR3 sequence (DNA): TGTGCCAGTAGTCACGTCACAGGATCAGATGGGAGAAACACCATATATTTT.

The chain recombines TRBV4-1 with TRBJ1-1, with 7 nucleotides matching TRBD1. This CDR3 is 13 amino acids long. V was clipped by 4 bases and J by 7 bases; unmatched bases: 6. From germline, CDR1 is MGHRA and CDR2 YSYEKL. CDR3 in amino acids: CASSRTGTFEAFF. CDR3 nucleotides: TGCGCCAGCAGCCGGACAGGTACCTTTGAAGCTTTCTTT.

The CDR3 nucleotides read TGCGCCAGCAGCTTCGGGGGGGCGGCCCTCCAAGAGACCCAGTACTTC. Translating gives CASSFGGAALQETQYF. The rearrangement links TRBV5-1 to TRBJ2-5, with TRBD2 matching 8 bases. This CDR3 is 16 amino acids long. Germline V gene data show CDR1 as SGHRS and CDR2 as YFSETQ. V shed 2 bases, J shed 1 base, and the junction held 7 bases outside the gene matches.